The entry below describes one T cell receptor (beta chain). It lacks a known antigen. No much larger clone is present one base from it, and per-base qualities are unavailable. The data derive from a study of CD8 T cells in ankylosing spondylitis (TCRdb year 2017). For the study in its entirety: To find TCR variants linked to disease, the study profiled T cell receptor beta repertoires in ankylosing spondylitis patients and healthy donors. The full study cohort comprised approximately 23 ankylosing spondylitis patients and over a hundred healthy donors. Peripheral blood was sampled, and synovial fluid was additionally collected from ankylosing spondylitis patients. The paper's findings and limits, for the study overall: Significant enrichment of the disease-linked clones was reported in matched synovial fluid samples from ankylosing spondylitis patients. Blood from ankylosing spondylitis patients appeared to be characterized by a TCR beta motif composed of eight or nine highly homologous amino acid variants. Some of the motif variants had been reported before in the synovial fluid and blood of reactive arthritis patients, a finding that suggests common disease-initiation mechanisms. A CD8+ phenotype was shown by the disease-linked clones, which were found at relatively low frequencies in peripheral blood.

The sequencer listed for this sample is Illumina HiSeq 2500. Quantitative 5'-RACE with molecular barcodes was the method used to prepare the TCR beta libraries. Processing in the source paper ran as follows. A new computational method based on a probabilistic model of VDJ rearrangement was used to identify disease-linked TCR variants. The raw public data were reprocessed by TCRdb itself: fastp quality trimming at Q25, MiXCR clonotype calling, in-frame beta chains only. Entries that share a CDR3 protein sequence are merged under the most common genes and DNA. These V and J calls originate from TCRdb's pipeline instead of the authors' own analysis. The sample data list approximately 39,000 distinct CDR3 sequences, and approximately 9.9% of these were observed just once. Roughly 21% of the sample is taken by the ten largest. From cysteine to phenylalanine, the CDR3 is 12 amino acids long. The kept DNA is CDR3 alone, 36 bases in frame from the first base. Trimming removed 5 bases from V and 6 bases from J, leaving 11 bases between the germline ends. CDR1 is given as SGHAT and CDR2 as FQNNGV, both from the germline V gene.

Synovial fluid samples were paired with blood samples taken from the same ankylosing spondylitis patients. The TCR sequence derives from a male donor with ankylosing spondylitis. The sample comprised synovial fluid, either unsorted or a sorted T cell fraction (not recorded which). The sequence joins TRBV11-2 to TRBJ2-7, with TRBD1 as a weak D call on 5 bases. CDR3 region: CASSPQGSEQYF. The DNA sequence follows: TGTGCCAGCAGCCCCCAGGGCTCCGAGCAGTACTTC.